A single sample gave rise to the 13 T cell receptor beta chains below, sequenced in a study of shared clonotypes between healthy human individuals (dated by TCRdb to 2020 to 2022). Library preparation used the immunoSEQ multiplex PCR assay. The clones in this table, taken by TCRdb from immuneACCESS, are in-frame only. Not every clone is retained; where verified, under half of the shortfall comes from an unresolved V gene, and the cause of the rest is unknown. Within this sample are roughly 2.1 million clones, with just over 90% of them counted one time only. The top ten clonotypes cover 1.5% to 2% of the sample. CD8 naive samples consisted of CD45RO-negative cells that were positively selected for CCR7, yielding a CD45RA+CCR7+ population without TemRA cells. The sample taken for sequencing was naive CD8+ T cells from PBMCs. The cell subset or site label of this sample denotes: CD45RA+CCR7+. The receptors shown here come from a man younger than 30 in good health. Some clones in this sample may be carry-over from other donors' samples.

To note about this clone: This same CDR3 is encoded by further DNA sequences in the sample. This chain uses TRBV5-4 with TRBJ2-2, with D hard to call. The V gene lost 0 bases and the J gene lost 6 bases, with 3 bases spanning the gap. The CDR3 length is 12 residues. Germline lookup yields CDR1 SGHNT and CDR2 YYREEE (reference sequence). The CDR3: CASSLGAGELFF. In DNA form, the CDR3 reads TGTGCCAGCAGCTTGGGTGCCGGGGAGCTGTTTTTT.

The chain carries TRBV7-3 and TRBJ2-1; tentative D call: TRBD2 (6 bases). Trimming shortened V by 5 bases and J by 2 bases, and 16 bases separated the two germline ends. This CDR3 contains 16 residues. Per germline, CDR1 SGHTA and CDR2 FQGTGA. The CDR3 nucleotides are TGTGCCAGCAGCCCACTTAGCGGAAGCACCTACAATGAGCAGTTCTTC. It yields the protein CASSPLSGSTYNEQFF.

The chain couples TRBV6-1 to TRBJ2-7; D gene uncertain. The germline V gene has CDR1 MNHNS and CDR2 SASEGT. The CDR3 length is 14 residues. Trimming stripped 3 bases from V and 5 bases from J, with 14 bases between. CDR3 DNA sequence: TGTGCCAGCAGTGATGCCGGGTTCAGACACGAGCAGTACTTC. Amino acids: CASSDAGFRHEQYF.

Here the CDR3 reads CASSPGRIYGYTF. CDR3 nucleotides: TGTGCCAGCAGCCCGGGACGGATATATGGCTACACCTTC. The chain links TRBV6-4 to TRBJ1-2; D possibly corresponds to TRBD1 (5 bases). This CDR3 is built from 13 residues. V lost 6 bases to trimming and J lost 5 bases, with 13 bases between them. Germline CDR1 reads MRHNA; CDR2 reads SNTAGT.

This chain connects TRBV6-4 to TRBJ2-2; 7 bases map to TRBD1. Trimming cost V 6 bases and J 5 bases; bases outside gene matches: 6. The CDR3 is made up of 14 amino acids. Germline values: CDR1 MRHNA, CDR2 SNTAGT. Here the CDR3 DNA reads TGTGCCAGCAGAGGGGACAGTTGGACCGGGGAGCTGTTTTTT. It specifies CASRGDSWTGELFF.

J is TRBJ2-7 and V is TRBV7-6; 7 bases are shared with TRBD1. V lost 2 bases and J lost 6; bases outside the gene matches: 1. CDR1 and CDR2 from the germline V gene are SGHVS and FNYEAQ. The CDR3 is 12 residues long. In DNA, the CDR3 is TGTGCCAGCAGCTTAAACAGGGGCGAGCAGTACTTC. As protein: CASSLNRGEQYF.

The gene calls are TRBV6-1 and TRBJ2-7; D is possibly TRBD2 (5 bases). The V end lost 4 bases, the J end lost 0 bases, and 10 bases lay between the germline ends. CDR1 MNHNS and CDR2 SASEGT come from the germline V gene. There are 14 residues in the CDR3. Written as DNA, the CDR3 is TGTGCCAGCAGTGTGATGGGGAGCTCCTACGAGCAGTACTTC. Its translation: CASSVMGSSYEQYF.

The chain has TRBV29-1 and TRBJ2-4; D not certain. This CDR3 comprises 13 residues. From germline, CDR1 is SQVTM and CDR2 ANQGSEA. V was shortened by 1 base and J by 2 bases, with 6 bases between the two germline ends. CDR3 sequence reads: CSVEVNPKNIQYF. The CDR3 nucleotides read TGCAGCGTTGAAGTTAACCCCAAAAACATTCAGTACTTC.

The chain uses TRBV28 and TRBJ1-3; D unresolved. This CDR3 contains 16 residues. Trimming cost V 5 bases and J 0 bases, with 14 bases left between them. The germline V gene encodes CDR1 MDHEN and CDR2 SYDVKM. The CDR3 DNA sequence: TGTGCCAGCAGTCCTTACATCGGAAGCTCTGGAAACACCATATATTTT. Protein: CASSPYIGSSGNTIYF.

This sequence joins TRBV5-1 and TRBJ2-3, with unresolved D. Trimming removed 0 bases at V and 6 bases at J, with 14 bases between. Looked up from germline, CDR1 is SGHRS and CDR2 is YFSETQ. The CDR3 covers 15 residues. In nucleotides, the CDR3 is TGCGCCAGCAGCTTGGCCGGGTTTGGGGTTGATACGCAGTATTTT. This codes for CASSLAGFGVDTQYF.

The CDR3 nucleotides read TGTGCCAGCACCGCGACTCCCGATTACAATGAGCAGTTCTTC. This gives the protein CASTATPDYNEQFF. The chain is built from TRBV28 and TRBJ2-1; D unresolved. Germline V lookup: CDR1 MDHEN, CDR2 SYDVKM. V was shortened by 7 bases and J by 4 bases, with 14 bases between the two germline ends. There are 14 residues in the CDR3.

The rearrangement uses TRBV18 and TRBJ2-1, with 7 bases identical to TRBD2. V was pared by 0 bases and J by 4 bases, with 6 bases of the junction left unmatched. The CDR3 has 16 residues. Per the germline V gene, CDR1 is KGHSH and CDR2 is LQKENI. The CDR3 bases are TGTGCCAGCTCACCACCGGCCAGCGGGGAGTACAATGAGCAGTTCTTC. Translating gives CASSPPASGEYNEQFF. The full variable domain, its missing parts supplied by reference TRBV18 and TRBJ2-1, is NAGVMQNPRHLVRRRGQEARLRCSPMKGHSHVYWYRQLPEEGLKFMVYLQKENIIDESGMPKERFSAEFPKEGPSILRIQQVVRGDSAAYFCASSPPASGEYNEQFFGPGTRLTVL.

This clone was observed a single time. This sequence joins TRBV4-3 and TRBJ2-7; 8 positions match TRBD2. The CDR3 covers 17 residues. V was clipped by 0 bases and J by 3 bases; unmatched bases: 10. The germline CDR1 and CDR2 sequences are LGHNA and YSLEER. The CDR3 nucleotides read TGCGCCAGCAGCCAAGAGCCAGCGGGAGCAGGAGACTACGAGCAGTACTTC. Translation gives CASSQEPAGAGDYEQYF.